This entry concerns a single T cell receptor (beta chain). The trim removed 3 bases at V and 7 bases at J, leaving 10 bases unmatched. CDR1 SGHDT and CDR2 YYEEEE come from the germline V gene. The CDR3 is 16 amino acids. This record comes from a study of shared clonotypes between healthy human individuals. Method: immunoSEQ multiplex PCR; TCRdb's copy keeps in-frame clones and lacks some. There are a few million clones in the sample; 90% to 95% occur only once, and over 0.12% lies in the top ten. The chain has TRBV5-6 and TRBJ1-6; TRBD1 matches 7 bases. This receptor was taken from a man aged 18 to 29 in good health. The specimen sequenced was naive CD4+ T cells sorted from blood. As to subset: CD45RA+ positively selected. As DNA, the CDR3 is TGTGCCAGCAGCTCCGTTAGGGGGCAAGGGAATTCACCCCTCCACTTT. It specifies CASSSVRGQGNSPLHF.